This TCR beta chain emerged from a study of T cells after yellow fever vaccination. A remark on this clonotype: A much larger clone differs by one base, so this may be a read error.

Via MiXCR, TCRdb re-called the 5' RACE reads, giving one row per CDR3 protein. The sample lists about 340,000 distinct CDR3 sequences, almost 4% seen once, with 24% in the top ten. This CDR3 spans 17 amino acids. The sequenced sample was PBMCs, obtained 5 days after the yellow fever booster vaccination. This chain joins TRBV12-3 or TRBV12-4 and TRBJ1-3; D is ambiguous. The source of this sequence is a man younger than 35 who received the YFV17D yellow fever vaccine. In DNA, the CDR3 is TGTGCCAGCAGTTTTCCCCCAGCTTGTCTCTCTAGAAACACCATATATTTT. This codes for CASSFPPACLSRNTIYF.